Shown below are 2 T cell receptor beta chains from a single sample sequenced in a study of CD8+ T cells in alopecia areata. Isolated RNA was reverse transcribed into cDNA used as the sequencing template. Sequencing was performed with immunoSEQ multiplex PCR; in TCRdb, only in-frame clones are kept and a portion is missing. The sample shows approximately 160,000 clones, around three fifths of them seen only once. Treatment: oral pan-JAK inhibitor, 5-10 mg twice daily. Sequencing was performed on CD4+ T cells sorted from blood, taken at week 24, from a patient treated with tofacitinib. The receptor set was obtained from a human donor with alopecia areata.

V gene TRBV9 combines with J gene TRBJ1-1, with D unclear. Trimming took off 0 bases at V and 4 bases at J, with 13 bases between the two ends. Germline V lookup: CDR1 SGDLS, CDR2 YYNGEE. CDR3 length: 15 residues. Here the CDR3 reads CASSVGGRWGTEAFF. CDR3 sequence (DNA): TGTGCCAGCAGCGTAGGCGGACGTTGGGGCACTGAAGCTTTCTTT.

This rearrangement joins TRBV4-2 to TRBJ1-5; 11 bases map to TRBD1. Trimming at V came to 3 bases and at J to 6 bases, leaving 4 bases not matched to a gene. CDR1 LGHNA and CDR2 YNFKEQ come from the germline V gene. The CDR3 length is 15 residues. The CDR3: CASSQQDRGLQPQHF. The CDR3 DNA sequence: TGTGCCAGCAGCCAGCAGGACAGGGGGCTTCAGCCCCAGCATTTT.